The 18 T cell receptor beta chains presented below share a single source sample, sequenced in a study of Tregs in tolerant kidney transplant recipients. Using immunoSEQ multiplex PCR, the repertoire was profiled, and TCRdb retains in-frame clones only, with some absent. The sample totals 31,000 or so clones. The specimen comprised CD8+ T cells from blood, sampled before the transplant. All receptors come from a human donor who received a combined kidney and bone marrow transplant.

Regarding this clone: The CDR3 end lies 3 residues beyond the end of the read and is filled in from the germline J gene. The chain joins TRBV6-2 or TRBV6-3 to TRBJ2-3; weak D call: TRBD1 (5 bases). Trimming removed 4 bases at V and 6 bases at J, with 11 bases between. The germline V gene has CDR1 MNHEY and CDR2 SVGEGT. The CDR3 totals 13 residues. CDR3 protein: CASSSYRTDTQYF. The sequenced CDR3 bases are TGTGCCAGCAGTTCATACAGGACGGATACG.

As concerns this clone: The CDR3 end lies 3 residues beyond the end of the read and is filled in from the germline J gene. V and J are TRBV19 and TRBJ2-7, with 7 bases lining up with TRBD2. Germline assignment: CDR1 LNHDA and CDR2 SQIVND (reference sequence). The CDR3 loop spans 15 amino acids. V was pared by 5 bases and J by 2 bases, with 9 bases of the junction left unmatched. The CDR3 sequence: CASSPFLAGAYEQYF. The DNA read from the CDR3 is TGTGCCAGTAGTCCCTTTCTGGCGGGAGCCTACGAG.

Comment on this clone: The CDR3 is cut off 3 residues early in the read; its end comes from the germline J gene. The chain links TRBV7-3 to TRBJ2-1; TRBD2 matches 11 bases. The V gene end was trimmed by 3 bases and the J gene end by 4 bases; junction bases not matched to a gene: 5. The CDR3 sequence is 16 residues long. Germline V gives CDR1 SGHTA, CDR2 FQGTGA. The covered CDR3 bases are TGTGCCAGCAGCTTCGGAGGACTAGCGGGTTACAATGAG. It codes for CASSFGGLAGYNE. The entire CDR3 reads CASSFGGLAGYNEQFF.

On this clone: The missing CDR3 end, 3 residues past where the read stops, is filled in from the germline J gene. The rearrangement joins TRBV5-1 to TRBJ2-7, with D uncertain. CDR1 and CDR2 (germline): SGHRS, YFSETQ. Deletions cut 4 bases from V and 3 bases from J, with 11 bases between. The CDR3 is 13 amino acids. The CDR3 DNA, read in part, is TGCGCCAGCAGCCCACCTATTAGCTACGAG. Amino acids: CASSPPISYE. The full CDR3 protein is CASSPPISYEQYF.

With regard to this clone: The sequenced fragment ends 3 residues before the CDR3 boundary, so the rest is inferred from the germline J gene. The chain carries TRBV5-6 and TRBJ2-2; possibly TRBD1 or TRBD2 for D (5 bases each). V was trimmed by 3 bases and J by 3 bases, leaving 12 bases between them. Per germline, CDR1 SGHDT and CDR2 YYEEEE. The CDR3 spans 15 residues. The sequenced part of the CDR3 DNA is TGTGCCAGCAGCTGGGAGCTCAGGGACACCGGGGAG. It specifies CASSWELRDTGE. The CDR3 in its entirety is CASSWELRDTGELFF.

The CDR3: CASSLGDTNEAFF. The covered CDR3 bases are TGCGCCAGCAGCTTGGGGGACACCAATGAA. The chain recombines TRBV5-1 with TRBJ1-1; a possible D gene is TRBD1 (6 bases). The read terminates 3 residues before the CDR3 end, so the remaining end is supplied by the germline J gene. CDR3 length: 13 residues. V dropped 0 bases and J dropped 7 bases, with 10 bases sitting between them. Germline V gene sequence: CDR1 SGHRS, CDR2 YFSETQ.

On this clone: The read falls 3 residues short of the CDR3 end, and the missing part is taken from the germline J gene. The chain employs TRBV5-6 and TRBJ2-1; D remains ambiguous. There are 11 residues in the CDR3. Per the germline V gene, CDR1 is SGHDT and CDR2 is YYEEEE. V shed 3 bases and J shed 8 bases, with 6 bases lying between them. CDR3 residues: CASSWQDEQFF. The DNA read from the CDR3 is TGTGCCAGCAGCTGGCAGGATGAG.

To note about this clone: The CDR3 goes on 3 residues after the read ends, and that part is filled in from the germline J gene. The chain carries TRBV7-2 and TRBJ2-7; 7 bases align to TRBD1. The CDR3 runs to 13 residues. J lost 4 bases, V lost 10 bases, and 10 bases had no gene match. The germline V gene encodes CDR1 SGHTA and CDR2 FQGNSA. Here the CDR3 reads CATQGVSDYEQYF. The sequenced part of the CDR3 DNA is TGTGCCACCCAGGGGGTTTCAGATTACGAG.

Comment on this clone: The read finishes 3 residues shy of the CDR3 end, and the germline J gene is used to complete it. The rearrangement links TRBV19 to TRBJ2-2; TRBD1 matches 7 bases. Trimming at V came to 0 bases and at J to 4 bases, leaving 8 bases not matched to a gene. This CDR3 is 17 amino acids long. CDR1 and CDR2 (germline): LNHDA, SQIVND (reference sequence). CDR3 DNA, as far as it was read: TGTGCCAGTAGTATAGATCTTGAGACAGGGACCACCGGGGAG. This codes for CASSIDLETGTTGE. From start to end, the CDR3 is CASSIDLETGTTGELFF.

For this clone: The CDR3 goes on 3 residues after the read ends, and that part is filled in from the germline J gene. The rearrangement joins TRBV2 to TRBJ1-2; D perhaps matches TRBD1 (5 bases). Trimming shortened V by 8 bases and J by 1 base, and 17 bases separated the two germline ends. The CDR3 runs 15 residues. Germline CDR1 is SNHLY and CDR2 is FYNNEI. The CDR3 reads CASLVAGTLNYGYTF. The DNA read from the CDR3 is TGTGCCAGCTTGGTGGCGGGGACCCTTAACTATGGC.

A word on this clone: Read data end 3 residues before the CDR3 end; the end is taken from the germline J gene. This chain connects TRBV30 to TRBJ2-7, with D tentatively TRBD1 (5 bases). The germline gives CDR1 GTSNPN, CDR2 SVGIG (reference sequence). This CDR3 has 11 residues. The V and J ends lost 7 bases and 0 bases respectively, with 7 bases between them. Incomplete CDR3 DNA: TGTGCCTTAGGACACTCCTACGAG. Translating gives CALGHSYE. The entire CDR3 is CALGHSYEQYF.

With respect to this clone: The CDR3 goes on 3 residues after the read ends, and that part is filled in from the germline J gene. This chain connects TRBV5-6 to TRBJ2-7; D ambiguous. This CDR3 region has 13 residues. V was pared by 1 base and J by 2 bases, with 7 bases between. Germline V gives CDR1 SGHDT, CDR2 YYEEEE. CDR3 region: CASSLRQAYEQYF. The CDR3 DNA, read in part, is TGTGCCAGCAGCTTGAGGCAGGCCTACGAG.

Comments on this clone: The read stops 3 residues short of the end of the CDR3; the missing end is completed from the germline J gene. The rearrangement links TRBV6-2 or TRBV6-3 to TRBJ2-1, with TRBD2 identical over 8 bases. The CDR3 length is 15 residues. CDR1 is MNHEY, CDR2 SVGEGT, per germline. V lost 7 bases to trimming and J lost 6 bases; unmatched junction nucleotides: 11. The CDR3 reads CASISFSGKANEQFF. Partial CDR3 DNA: TGTGCCAGCATCTCCTTTAGCGGGAAGGCCAATGAG.

As regards this clone: The read terminates 3 residues ahead of where the CDR3 ends, so the germline J gene completes it. The chain employs TRBV4-1 and TRBJ1-4, with no clear D. The germline V gene encodes CDR1 MGHRA and CDR2 YSYEKL. This CDR3 has 15 residues. Trimming removed 1 base at V and 0 bases at J, with 6 bases between. CDR3 DNA, as far as it was read: TGCGCCAGCAGCCAAGGAAGGTCAACTAATGAAAAA. Residues: CASSQGRSTNEK. The whole CDR3 sequence reads CASSQGRSTNEKLFF.

A note on this clone: The missing CDR3 end, 3 residues past where the read stops, is filled in from the germline J gene. V usage is TRBV10-1 and J usage is TRBJ1-1, with 7 bases fitting TRBD1. The V and J ends lost 2 bases and 6 bases, in that order; junction bases with no gene match: 15. There are 17 residues in the CDR3. Looked up from germline, CDR1 is WNHNN and CDR2 is SYGVQD (reference sequence). The CDR3 DNA, read in part, is TGCGCCAGCAGTGAGGCGGGACAGAGAAAACGGATTGCTGAA. It encodes CASSEAGQRKRIAE. The entire CDR3 reads CASSEAGQRKRIAEAFF.

In the case of this clone: The read ends 3 residues early relative to the CDR3; the germline J gene fills the gap. V is TRBV19 and J is TRBJ1-2, with TRBD1 as a possible D gene (6 bases). Germline values: CDR1 LNHDA, CDR2 SQIVND (reference sequence). This CDR3 contains 16 residues. V lost 4 bases, J lost 6 bases, and 21 bases lay in between. The chain's CDR3 is CASSTLDPGTWDGYTF. The sequenced part of the CDR3 DNA is TGTGCCAGTAGTACCTTGGATCCCGGGACATGGGATGGC.

The CDR3 region is CASSPGGGGNEQFF. The sequenced CDR3 bases are TGTGCCAGCAGCCCAGGGGGCGGTGGCAATGAG. The chain is built from TRBV7-9 and TRBJ2-1, with 8 bases lining up with TRBD1. The read ends 3 residues early relative to the CDR3; the germline J gene fills the gap. Per germline, CDR1 SEHNR and CDR2 FQNEAQ (reference sequence). V trimming: 5 bases; J trimming: 6 bases; junction bases outside the gene matches: 6. CDR3 length equals 14 residues. Variable domain in full (rest from reference TRBV7-9 and TRBJ2-1): DTGVSQNPRHKITKRGQNVTFRCDPISEHNRLYWYRQTLGQGPEFLTYFQNEAQLEKSRLLSDRFSAERPKGSFSTLEIQRTEQGDSAMYLCASSPGGGGNEQFFGPGTRLTVL.

As to this clone: The read finishes 3 residues shy of the CDR3 end, and the germline J gene is used to complete it. The chain is built from TRBV20-1 and TRBJ2-7; 7 bases fit TRBD1. Trimming removed 5 bases from V and 5 bases from J; junction bases left unmatched: 6. This CDR3 spans 12 amino acids. CDR1 and CDR2 (germline): DFQATT, SNEGSKA (reference sequence). This CDR3 reads CSAPTGLDEQYF. Partial CDR3 DNA: TGCAGTGCTCCGACAGGGTTGGACGAG.